The clone carrying this TCR beta chain was seen ten or more times. The antigen is undetermined. The entry originates in a study of T cells in Graves' hyperthyroidism and ophthalmopathy. The V and J ends lost 0 bases and 10 bases respectively, with 16 bases between them. The CDR3 totals 15 residues. Germline CDR1 LGHDT, CDR2 YNNKEL (reference sequence). General study findings and limits: Appearing also in blood were most of the thyroid clonotypes expanded above 0.001.

TCR beta CDR3 sequences were amplified from RNA transcripts. TCR CDR3 underwent first-round RT-PCR with the HTBI primer set. MiXCR was run by TCRdb on the multiplex PCR reads, yielding one entry per CDR3 protein. The sample lists around 580,000 distinct CDR3 sequences, approximately 16% occurring once. The TCR sequence derives from a woman between 18 and 29 years old with Graves' hyperthyroidism. The chain combines TRBV3-1 with TRBJ2-1, with D perhaps TRBD2 (5 bases). The specimen sequenced was blood. DNA for the CDR3: TGTGCCAGCAGCCAAGATCTAATACCCCGGAGGGAGCAGTTCTTC. Translation gives CASSQDLIPRREQFF.